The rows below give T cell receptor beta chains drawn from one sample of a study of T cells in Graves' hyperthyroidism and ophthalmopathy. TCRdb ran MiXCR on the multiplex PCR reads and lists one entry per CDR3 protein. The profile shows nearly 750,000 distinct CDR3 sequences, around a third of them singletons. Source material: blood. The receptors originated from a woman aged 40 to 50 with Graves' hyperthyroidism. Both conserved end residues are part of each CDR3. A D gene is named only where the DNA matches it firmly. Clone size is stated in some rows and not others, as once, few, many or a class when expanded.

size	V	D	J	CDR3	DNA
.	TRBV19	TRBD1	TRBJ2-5	CASKETGRETQYF	TGTGCCAGTAAAGAGACAGGGCGAGAGACCCAGTACTTC
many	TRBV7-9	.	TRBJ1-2	CASSLVSLTNYGYTF	TGTGCCAGCAGCTTAGTATCCCTCACTAACTATGGCTACACCTTC
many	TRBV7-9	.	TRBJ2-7	CASSMNPSYEQYF	TGTGCCAGCAGTATGAACCCATCCTACGAGCAGTACTTC
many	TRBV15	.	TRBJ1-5	CATSIQGLSNQPQHF	TGTGCCACCAGCATACAGGGTCTTAGCAATCAGCCCCAGCATTTT
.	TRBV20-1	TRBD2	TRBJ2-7	CSARPGTSNEQYF	TGCAGTGCTAGACCAGGGACTAGCAACGAGCAGTACTTC
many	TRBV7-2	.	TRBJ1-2	CASSLESVGEDYGYTF	TGTGCCAGCAGCTTAGAGTCTGTGGGTGAGGACTATGGCTACACCTTC
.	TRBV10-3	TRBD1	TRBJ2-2	CATEQGAGTGELFF	TGTGCCACCGAACAGGGGGCCGGCACCGGGGAGCTGTTTTTT
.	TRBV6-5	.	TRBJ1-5	CASSYGQGGNQPQHF	TGTGCCAGCAGTTACGGTCAAGGGGGTAATCAGCCCCAGCATTTT
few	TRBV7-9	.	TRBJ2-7	CASSDTLSYEQYF	TGTGCCAGCAGCGATACTCTCTCCTACGAGCAGTACTTC
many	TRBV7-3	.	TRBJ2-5	CASSLRGVPQETQYF	TGTGCCAGCAGCTTACGCGGGGTCCCCCAAGAGACCCAGTACTTC
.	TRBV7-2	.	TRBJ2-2	CASSFPGHRDKKNTGELFF	TGTGCCAGCAGCTTCCCCGGCCACCGTGACAAGAAGAACACCGGGGAGCTGTTTTTT
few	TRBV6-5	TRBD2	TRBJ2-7	CASSYSQTSGSGYEQYF	TGTGCCAGCAGTTACTCCCAGACTAGCGGGAGCGGCTACGAGCAGTACTTC
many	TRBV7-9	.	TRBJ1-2	CASIKNNGYTF	TGTGCCAGCATCAAAAACAATGGCTACACCTTC
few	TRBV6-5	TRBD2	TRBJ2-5	CASRSARGRWETQYF	TGTGCCAGCAGGTCGGCGCGGGGGAGATGGGAGACCCAGTACTTC
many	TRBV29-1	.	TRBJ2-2	CSVGGNTGELFF	TGCAGCGTTGGAGGGAACACCGGGGAGCTGTTTTTT
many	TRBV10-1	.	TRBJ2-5	CASSESVGDQETQYF	TGCGCCAGCAGTGAGTCGGTAGGGGACCAAGAGACCCAGTACTTC
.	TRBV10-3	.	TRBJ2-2	CAIRDAGELFF	TGTGCCATCAGGGACGCCGGGGAGCTGTTTTTT
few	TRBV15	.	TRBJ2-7	CATSRDAGPYEQYF	TGTGCCACCAGCAGAGACGCAGGTCCGTACGAGCAGTACTTC
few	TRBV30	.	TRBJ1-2	CAWSPKAVDGYTF	TGTGCCTGGAGTCCCAAAGCAGTGGACGGCTACACCTTC
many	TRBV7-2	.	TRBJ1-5	CASSTNGFSNQPQHF	TGTGCCAGCAGCACTAATGGGTTTAGCAATCAGCCCCAGCATTTT
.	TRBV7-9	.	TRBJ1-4	CASSFGGAKLFF	TGTGCCAGCAGTTTTGGGGGCGCAAAACTGTTTTTT
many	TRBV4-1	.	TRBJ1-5	CASSPNTGHGQPQHF	TGCGCCAGCAGCCCTAACACAGGGCACGGACAGCCCCAGCATTTT
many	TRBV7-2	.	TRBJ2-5	CASSLGNRHGYF	TGTGCCAGCAGCTTAGGCAACAGACACGGGTACTTC
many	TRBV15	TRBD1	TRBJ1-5	CATSRSRQGNGNQPQHF	TGTGCCACCAGCAGGTCTCGACAGGGCAATGGCAATCAGCCCCAGCATTTT
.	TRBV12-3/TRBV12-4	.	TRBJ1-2	CASTSNSYGYTF	TGTGCCAGCACCTCGAACAGCTATGGCTACACCTTC
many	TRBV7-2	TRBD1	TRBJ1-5	CASSSWTGADQPQHF	TGTGCCAGCAGCTCATGGACAGGGGCGGATCAGCCCCAGCATTTT